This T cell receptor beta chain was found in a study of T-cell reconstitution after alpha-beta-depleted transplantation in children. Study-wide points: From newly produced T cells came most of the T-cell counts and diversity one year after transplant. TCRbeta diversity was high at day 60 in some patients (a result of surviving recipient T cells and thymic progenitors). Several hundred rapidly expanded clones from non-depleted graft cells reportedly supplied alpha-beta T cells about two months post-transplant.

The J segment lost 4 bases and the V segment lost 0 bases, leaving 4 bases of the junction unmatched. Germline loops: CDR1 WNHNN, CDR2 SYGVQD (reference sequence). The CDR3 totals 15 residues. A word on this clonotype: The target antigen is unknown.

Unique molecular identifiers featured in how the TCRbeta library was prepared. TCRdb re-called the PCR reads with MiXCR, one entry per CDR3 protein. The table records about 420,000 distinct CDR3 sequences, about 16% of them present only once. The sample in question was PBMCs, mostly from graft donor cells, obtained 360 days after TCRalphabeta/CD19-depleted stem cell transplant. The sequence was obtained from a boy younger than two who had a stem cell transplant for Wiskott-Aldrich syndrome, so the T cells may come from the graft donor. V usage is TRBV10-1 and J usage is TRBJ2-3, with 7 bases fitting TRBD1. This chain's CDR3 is CASSESEGGADTQYF. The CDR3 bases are TGCGCCAGCAGTGAGTCGGAAGGGGGCGCAGATACGCAGTATTTT.